This passage covers 2 T cell receptor beta chains from one sample sequenced in a study of OX40 agonist ivuxolimab in advanced cancers. TCRdb's table, derived via immunoSEQ multiplex PCR, lists solely in-frame clones and lacks some. The sample holds 100,000 or so clones, 90% seen once. Here the sequenced sample was CD4+ or CD8+ T cells sorted from blood, taken in a trial of the OX40 agonist ivuxolimab. These receptors all stem from an adult with an advanced solid tumor such as melanoma, head and neck, liver or kidney cancer.

The chain uses TRBV7-2 and TRBJ1-4; the D gene is possibly TRBD1 (6 bases). From germline, CDR1 is SGHTA and CDR2 FQGNSA. The CDR3 contains 15 residues. Trimming pared 4 bases from V and 0 bases from J, leaving 9 bases between. The CDR3 loop is CASSSAGATNEKLFF. CDR3 DNA: TGTGCCAGCAGCTCGGCAGGGGCAACTAATGAAAAACTGTTTTTT.

The chain has TRBV5-4 and TRBJ2-7, with D possibly TRBD2 on 5 matching bases. The germline CDR1 and CDR2 sequences are SGHNT and YYREEE (reference sequence). This CDR3 region has 13 residues. V was pared by 1 base and J by 1 base, with 6 bases between. For the CDR3, the DNA is TGTGCCAGCAGCTTGATAGCGTCCTACGAGCAGTACTTC. As protein: CASSLIASYEQYF.